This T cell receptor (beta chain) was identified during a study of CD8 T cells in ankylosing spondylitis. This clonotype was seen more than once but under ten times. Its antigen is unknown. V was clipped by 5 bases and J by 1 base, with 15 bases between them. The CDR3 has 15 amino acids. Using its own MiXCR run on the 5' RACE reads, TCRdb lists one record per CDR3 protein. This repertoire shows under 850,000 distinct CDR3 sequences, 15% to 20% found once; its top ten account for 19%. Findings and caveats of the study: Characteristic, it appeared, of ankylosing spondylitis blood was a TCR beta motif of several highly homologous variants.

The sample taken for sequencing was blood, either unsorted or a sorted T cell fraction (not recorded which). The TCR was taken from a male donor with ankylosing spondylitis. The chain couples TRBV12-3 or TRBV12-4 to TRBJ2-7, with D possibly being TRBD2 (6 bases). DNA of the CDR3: TGTGCCAGCAGTAATGGCCAGCGGGTGTCCTACGAGCAGTACTTC. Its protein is CASSNGQRVSYEQYF.